This T cell receptor (beta chain) is from a study of primary melanoma T cells and metastatic recurrence. Study overall: Samples were primary melanomas of stage T2 to T4.

Sequencing used immunoSEQ multiplex PCR; TCRdb keeps in-frame clones, though not all of them. This sample has 250 to 300 clones, with 85% to 90% found just once. This sequence originates from a human donor with melanoma. The source material was melanoma tumor tissue.

CDR3 DNA sequence: TGTGCCAGCAGCACCGGGGCAGGGACGGGACTAGGGGGGACAGATACGCAGTATTTT. Its translation: CASSTGAGTGLGGTDTQYF. The chain couples TRBV9 to TRBJ2-3; TRBD2 agrees at 8 bases. Germline CDR1 SGDLS, CDR2 YYNGEE. This CDR3 has 19 amino acids. The V segment lost 4 bases and the J segment 3 bases; nucleotides outside the gene matches: 19.